This record looks at one T cell receptor (beta chain) sequence and its context. As yet, its antigen is unknown. This sample stems from a study of naive and memory T cell subsets. CD4 T cells were positively selected, then CD8 T cells from the CD4-negative fraction. Trimming stripped 3 bases from V and 7 bases from J, with 13 bases between. CDR1 and CDR2 from the germline V gene are KGHSH and LQKENI. This CDR3 is built from 15 residues. Both TRBC1 and TRBC2 were covered by a beta constant-region primer of two equimolar oligonucleotides. TCRdb used MiXCR to reprocess the UMI-ligation and nested PCR reads, holding one entry per CDR3 protein. The sample has 140,000 to 150,000 distinct CDR3 sequences, over 15% seen once. Study-wide results and limits: TCR abundance followed a power law differing between naive and memory subsets. Especially in CD8 cells, naive repertoires contained a few larger clonotypes, possibly CD45RA-re-expressing memory cells.

Sequenced: naive CD4+ T cells from blood. This rearrangement joins TRBV18 to TRBJ1-6, with TRBD1 as a possible D gene (5 bases). This receptor was identified in a human donor in good health. The CDR3 reads CASSPVERGNSPLHF. The CDR3, as DNA: TGTGCCAGCTCACCGGTTGAGAGGGGAAATTCACCCCTCCACTTT.